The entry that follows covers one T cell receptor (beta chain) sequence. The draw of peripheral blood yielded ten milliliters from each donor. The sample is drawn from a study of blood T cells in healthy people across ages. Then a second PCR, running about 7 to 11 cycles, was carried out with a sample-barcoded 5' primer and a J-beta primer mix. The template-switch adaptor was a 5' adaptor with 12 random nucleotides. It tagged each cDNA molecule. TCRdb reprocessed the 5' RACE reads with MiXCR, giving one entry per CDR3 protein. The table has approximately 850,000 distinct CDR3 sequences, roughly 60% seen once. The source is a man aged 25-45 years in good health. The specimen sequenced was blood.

The DNA of the CDR3 is TGTGCCAGCAGCCAGGACTTAAACGACGAGCAGTACTTC. This gives the protein CASSQDLNDEQYF. The chain carries TRBV14 and TRBJ2-7; D possibly corresponds to TRBD2 (5 bases). The V gene's germline CDR1 is SGHDN and CDR2 FVKESK. V was pared by 3 bases and J by 5 bases, with 11 bases between. The CDR3 extends over 13 amino acids.